These T cell receptor beta chains were read from a single sample in a study of CD8 T cells in ankylosing spondylitis. One entry per CDR3 protein results from TCRdb running MiXCR on the 5' RACE reads. The sample has hundreds of thousands of distinct CDR3 sequences, about 19% seen once; the top ten hold about 8%. Sequencing used blood, either unsorted or a sorted T cell fraction (not recorded which). These receptors were taken from a male donor with ankylosing spondylitis or in good health (not recorded which). CDR3s include the opening cysteine and the closing phenylalanine or tryptophan. The D gene is left open where the match is weak. Rows give clone size only sometimes, using once, few, many, or a class for an expanded clone.

j_call v_call d_call clone_size cdr3_aa cdr3_nt
TRBJ2-2 TRBV3-1 - - CASSLLGAKGAGELFF TGTGCCAGCAGCCTACTCGGGGCTAAAGGCGCCGGGGAGCTGTTTTTT
TRBJ1-4 TRBV3-1 TRBD1 - CVSSPGTDKLFF TGTGTCAGCAGCCCCGGGACAGATAAACTGTTTTTT
TRBJ2-1 TRBV27 TRBD2 - CASSLVAGGPMSSYNEQFF TGTGCCAGCAGTTTAGTAGCGGGGGGTCCCATGAGCTCCTACAATGAGCAGTTCTTC
TRBJ1-5 TRBV20-1 TRBD1 few CSARADRERLSNQPQHF TGCAGTGCTAGAGCCGACAGGGAACGGTTGAGCAATCAGCCCCAGCATTTT
TRBJ1-5 TRBV7-2 - many CASSLGAGRLHQPQHF TGTGCCAGCAGCTTGGGAGCAGGGAGACTCCATCAGCCCCAGCATTTT
TRBJ2-1 TRBV10-3 TRBD2 - CAITTSGGYNEQFF TGTGCCATCACAACTAGCGGGGGCTACAATGAGCAGTTCTTC
TRBJ2-3 TRBV3-1 - once CASSQVGVTDTQYF TGTGCCAGCAGCCAAGTCGGGGTCACAGATACGCAGTATTTT
TRBJ1-2 TRBV7-2 - few CASSLESTDYGYTF TGTGCCAGCAGCTTAGAAAGCACCGACTATGGCTACACCTTC
TRBJ2-5 TRBV3-1 TRBD1 - CASSQYDREETQYF TGTGCCAGCAGCCAATATGACAGGGAAGAGACCCAGTACTTC
TRBJ2-1 TRBV29-1 TRBD1 - CSVADRGLNEQFF TGCAGCGTTGCTGACAGGGGGCTTAATGAGCAGTTCTTC
TRBJ2-1 TRBV5-1 TRBD1 - CASSDGTGLYNEQFF TGCGCCAGCAGCGATGGGACAGGGTTATACAATGAGCAGTTCTTC
TRBJ2-3 TRBV12-3/TRBV12-4 - many CASSLAQRTDTQYF TGTGCCAGCAGTTTAGCGCAACGCACAGATACGCAGTATTTT
TRBJ2-1 TRBV12-3/TRBV12-4 - - CASSLRELQGNEQFF TGTGCCAGCAGTTTAAGAGAACTACAAGGCAATGAGCAGTTCTTC
TRBJ2-5 TRBV12-3/TRBV12-4 TRBD2 few CASTSEGLAEYQETQYF TGTGCCAGCACCTCGGAGGGACTAGCAGAGTACCAAGAGACCCAGTACTTC
TRBJ2-3 TRBV7-2 - - CASSPWTTDTQYF TGTGCCAGCAGCCCCTGGACCACAGATACGCAGTATTTT
TRBJ1-1 TRBV10-3 - few CAISESPAAGTEAFF TGTGCCATCAGTGAGTCGCCGGCTGCGGGCACTGAAGCTTTCTTT
TRBJ1-4 TRBV20-1 - - CSAIDSSTNEKLFF TGCAGTGCTATAGACAGTTCAACTAATGAAAAACTGTTTTTT
TRBJ1-5 TRBV15 - few CATSRADSHSNQPQHF TGTGCCACCAGCAGGGCTGACTCTCATAGCAATCAGCCCCAGCATTTT
TRBJ2-5 TRBV28 - - CASSSGLYQETQYF TGTGCCAGCAGTTCGGGACTGTACCAAGAGACCCAGTACTTC
TRBJ2-3 TRBV27 - few CASSLTGPTPPDTQYF TGTGCCAGCAGTTTAACAGGTCCCACTCCCCCAGATACGCAGTATTTT
TRBJ2-1 TRBV12-3/TRBV12-4 TRBD2 many CASSLALDGRGGYNEQFF TGTGCCAGCAGTTTAGCCTTGGATGGGCGGGGGGGATACAATGAGCAGTTCTTC
TRBJ2-3 TRBV4-2 - - CASSQGGGDTQYF TGTGCCAGCAGCCAAGGGGGAGGAGATACGCAGTATTTT
TRBJ2-3 TRBV20-1 - few CSARDQLPQGTDTQYF TGCAGTGCTAGAGATCAGCTCCCGCAGGGCACAGATACGCAGTATTTT
TRBJ2-3 TRBV6-1 TRBD1 - CASSLQRTGNPDTQYF TGTGCCAGCAGCCTGCAACGGACAGGGAACCCAGATACGCAGTATTTT
TRBJ2-2 TRBV29-1 TRBD2 - CSARATSGAPSTGELFF TGCAGCGCCCGAGCGACTAGCGGGGCCCCGAGCACCGGGGAGCTGTTTTTT
TRBJ2-6 TRBV12-3/TRBV12-4 - - CASSRGDGLSGANVLTF TGTGCCAGCAGCCGCGGTGACGGCCTATCTGGGGCCAACGTCCTGACTTTC
TRBJ1-1 TRBV20-1 - many CSAQPTVTEAFF TGCAGTGCCCAACCGACAGTCACTGAAGCTTTCTTT
TRBJ1-6 TRBV20-1 TRBD1 - CSGGGTGSLTLHF TGCAGTGGGGGGGGGACAGGGAGTTTAACCCTCCACTTT
TRBJ2-1 TRBV7-2 TRBD2 - CASSTGVAGGLNEQFF TGTGCCAGCAGCACGGGGGTAGCGGGAGGCCTCAATGAGCAGTTCTTC
TRBJ2-1 TRBV7-6 TRBD2 few CASSSNPGGNEQFF TGTGCCAGCAGCTCGAATCCGGGGGGCAATGAGCAGTTCTTC
TRBJ1-5 TRBV18 - - CASSPSDSNQPQHF TGTGCCAGCTCACCATCAGATAGCAATCAGCCCCAGCATTTT
TRBJ1-6 TRBV12-3/TRBV12-4 - - CASRPLGTVNSPLHF TGTGCCAGCAGACCCCTGGGGACCGTTAATTCACCCCTCCACTTT
TRBJ1-1 TRBV7-6 - many CASSSDTNTEAFF TGTGCCAGCAGCTCAGACACCAACACTGAAGCTTTCTTT
TRBJ1-1 TRBV6-5 - few CASSYGQGKGNTEAFF TGTGCCAGCAGTTACGGGCAGGGTAAAGGAAACACTGAAGCTTTCTTT
TRBJ2-3 TRBV3-1 TRBD2 few CASSLSGGGGTDTQYF TGTGCCAGCAGCCTTAGCGGGGGCGGGGGGACAGATACGCAGTATTTT
TRBJ1-6 TRBV6-6 - many CASRTGLNSPLHF TGTGCCAGCAGAACGGGCCTTAATTCACCCCTCCACTTT
TRBJ2-3 TRBV20-1 - many CSATQDTQYF TGCAGTGCTACCCAGGATACGCAGTATTTT
TRBJ1-2 TRBV5-1 - few CASSLVPASGGYTF TGCGCCAGCAGCTTGGTTCCCGCCTCGGGTGGCTACACCTTC